Listed below are T cell receptor beta chains from one sample, sequenced in a study of T cell repertoires in cytomegalovirus infection. TCRdb fed the reads into MiXCR, producing one record per CDR3 protein. The sample includes some 300,000 distinct CDR3 sequences, roughly 13% of them seen just once. Sequencing was done on a sample of PBMCs. The source of these receptors is a human donor in good health (CMV status not recorded). Some clones in this sample may be carry-over from other donors' samples. Each CDR3 is given with its conserved first and last residue. The order of the fields is clone size, J gene, V gene, CDR3 protein. Rows give clone size only sometimes, using once, few, many, or a class for an expanded clone.

clone_size: -
j_call: TRBJ1-1
v_call: TRBV29-1
cdr3_aa: CSVWGEAEAFF

clone_size: few
j_call: TRBJ2-1
v_call: TRBV20-1
cdr3_aa: CSAAGGNEQFF

clone_size: many
j_call: TRBJ1-2
v_call: TRBV20-1
cdr3_aa: CSAREIGQRPGYTF

clone_size: -
j_call: TRBJ1-2
v_call: TRBV3-1
cdr3_aa: CASSQALGINGYTF

clone_size: many
j_call: TRBJ2-1
v_call: TRBV10-3
cdr3_aa: CAIRPGLAGREQFF

clone_size: few
j_call: TRBJ2-2
v_call: TRBV20-1
cdr3_aa: CSATLNTGELFF

clone_size: few
j_call: TRBJ1-1
v_call: TRBV6-2/TRBV6-3
cdr3_aa: CASSYLGPVLMNTEAFF

clone_size: -
j_call: TRBJ2-1
v_call: TRBV29-1
cdr3_aa: CSVERGRENEQFF

clone_size: few
j_call: TRBJ1-5
v_call: TRBV27
cdr3_aa: CASSSRRGDQPQHF

clone_size: many
j_call: TRBJ2-4
v_call: TRBV7-8
cdr3_aa: CASSLIQREGPKNIQYF

clone_size: many
j_call: TRBJ1-5
v_call: TRBV7-4
cdr3_aa: CAPMSDRSNQPQHF

clone_size: -
j_call: TRBJ1-2
v_call: TRBV6-1
cdr3_aa: CASSGTGRVRGYTF

clone_size: many
j_call: TRBJ2-1
v_call: TRBV19
cdr3_aa: CASSSFRQGRGEQFF

clone_size: -
j_call: TRBJ1-6
v_call: TRBV7-6
cdr3_aa: CASSYGTGGNSPLHF

clone_size: -
j_call: TRBJ2-1
v_call: TRBV20-1
cdr3_aa: CSALRDPSNEQFF

clone_size: -
j_call: TRBJ1-3
v_call: TRBV18
cdr3_aa: CASSGGRNTIYF

clone_size: -
j_call: TRBJ2-5
v_call: TRBV4-1
cdr3_aa: CSSSQDSLAGLQETQYF

clone_size: few
j_call: TRBJ2-2
v_call: TRBV11-2
cdr3_aa: CASSLQGAIGELFF

clone_size: many
j_call: TRBJ2-3
v_call: TRBV7-9
cdr3_aa: CASSSRTSGAPDTQYF

clone_size: few
j_call: TRBJ2-7
v_call: TRBV7-9
cdr3_aa: CASSAPGHRAYEQYF

clone_size: many
j_call: TRBJ2-7
v_call: TRBV7-2
cdr3_aa: CASSFVSYEQYF

clone_size: many
j_call: TRBJ2-7
v_call: TRBV28
cdr3_aa: CASSPGTGPPLEQYF

clone_size: many
j_call: TRBJ2-3
v_call: TRBV7-2
cdr3_aa: CASTKAGVTDTQYF

clone_size: -
j_call: TRBJ2-7
v_call: TRBV2
cdr3_aa: CASTMGPTSYEQYF

clone_size: -
j_call: TRBJ1-1
v_call: TRBV6-1
cdr3_aa: CASSPTGFTEAFF